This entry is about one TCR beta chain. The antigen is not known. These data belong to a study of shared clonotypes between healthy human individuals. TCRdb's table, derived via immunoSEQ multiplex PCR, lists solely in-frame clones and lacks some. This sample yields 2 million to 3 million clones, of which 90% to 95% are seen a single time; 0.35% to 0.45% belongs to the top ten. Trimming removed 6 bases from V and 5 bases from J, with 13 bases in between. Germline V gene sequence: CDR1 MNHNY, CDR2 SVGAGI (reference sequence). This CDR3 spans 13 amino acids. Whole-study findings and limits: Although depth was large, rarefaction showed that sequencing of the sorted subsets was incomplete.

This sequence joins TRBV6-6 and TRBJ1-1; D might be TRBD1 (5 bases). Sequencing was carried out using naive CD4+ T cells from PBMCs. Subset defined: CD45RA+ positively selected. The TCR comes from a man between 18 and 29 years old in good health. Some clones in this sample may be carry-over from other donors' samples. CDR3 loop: CASRQGGGTEAFF. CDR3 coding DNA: TGTGCCAGCAGGCAGGGAGGTGGAACTGAAGCTTTCTTT.